The text below deals with one T cell receptor beta chain. This clonotype was seen many times. Its antigen has not been determined. No much larger clonotype is one base removed from it; base qualities were not supplied. The CDR3, cysteine through phenylalanine, is 15 amino acids long. Just CDR3 DNA is preserved here, 45 bases in frame from base 1. A distance of 19 bases separates the germline ends of V and J, which lose 5 bases and 8 bases respectively. CDR1 and CDR2, looked up from the germline V gene, are SGHTA and FQGNSA. According to the study, the label for this sample's time point signals: newly diagnosed GD, antithyroid drugs for less than 3 months. For both TCR sequencing and RNA sequencing, RNA was extracted from PBMCs in TRIzol. The diagnosis of Graves' disease followed American Thyroid Association guidelines. Recruitment of patients was carried out at an endocrinology department in Xi'an, China. Each patient gave about 8.1 milliliters of peripheral blood, collected in an EDTA anticoagulant tube. Ficoll Paque Plus density gradient separation was used to isolate PBMCs, and no additional T cell sorting was done. An Agilent 2100 Bioanalyzer and agarose gel were used to check RNA quality, while a NanoDrop 2000 measured RNA concentration.

The data derive from a study of regulatory T cells in long-lasting Graves disease (TCRdb year 2021). In terms of the full investigation: Newly diagnosed Graves' disease patients had taken antithyroid drugs for less than 3 months. Persistent Graves' disease patients were compared with newly diagnosed Graves' disease patients by peripheral blood TCR sequencing and RNA sequencing. The study was conducted in China and was registered as a clinical trial. TCR sequencing covered around 13 persistent and approximately 20 newly diagnosed Graves' disease patients, around 35 samples in total. Broader findings and caveats from the paper: Patients with persistent disease shared more public clonotypes (approximately 2,500) than newly diagnosed patients did (approximately 970). TRBV28, TRBJ1-2 and TRBJ2-5 were preferentially used in persistent disease, while TRBV20-1 and TRBJ2-1 were favored in newly diagnosed disease. Only the TCR beta chain was sequenced and analyzed. Lower TCR Shannon entropy and fewer highly expanded clones were observed in persistent Graves' disease patients than in newly diagnosed patients, which suggested clonal expansion. The small sample size was acknowledged by the authors as a limitation that may reduce accuracy. Because the primary lesion, thyroid tissue, could not be accessed, the study looked at peripheral blood alone.

Receptor libraries were prepared by multiplex PCR. Sequencing was performed on an Illumina HiSeq 4000. TCR beta libraries were built with iRepertoire HTBI primers and Arm-PCR amplification of CDR3 regions. Gel purification was performed on PCR products prior to sequencing. Concerning the study's data processing: Gene usage analysis of CDR3 amino acid clonotypes relied on the approximately 60 TRBV and around 14 TRBJ segments identified across samples. Filtered high-quality paired reads were merged into contigs using COPE and FqMerger. BLAST was used to align contigs to IMGT TRBV, TRBD and TRBJ reference genes, with CDR3 defined following IMGT. Any clonotype with a frequency above 0.1% was counted as a highly expanded clone. Shannon entropy served as the measure of repertoire diversity, while the Gini coefficient captured V-J evenness. Public clonotypes were defined as clonotypes shared by more than one individual. TCRdb took the public reads, trimmed them with fastp at Q25, ran MiXCR for clone calling and kept in-frame beta chains. Each CDR3 protein gets just one entry, which takes the most common genes and DNA from the rows behind it. The V and J calls and clone size are TCRdb's, not the authors'. This sample comprises under 800,000 distinct CDR3 sequences, 16% of them detected only once. Around 19% of the sample belongs to the ten largest clones.

This sample also appeared in a second study, on T cells in Graves' hyperthyroidism and ophthalmopathy. From the second report: Graves' hyperthyroidism was defined as stable when no progression to ophthalmopathy occurred over 18 months of follow-up. The hyperthyroidism patients were between 18 and 65 years old and newly diagnosed, with a disease duration of less than 2 months. Patients with uncontrolled infections, other autoimmune diseases, pregnancy or lactation were excluded. Diagnoses were established on the basis of clinical symptoms, serum thyroxine and TRAb, thyroid ultrasound, and orbital computed tomography. The first round of RT-PCR for the TCR CDR3 was performed with the HTBI primer set and the Qiagen OneStep RT-PCR kit. Most expanded thyroid clonotypes (frequency above 0.001) were also detected in blood, a finding suggesting that blood repertoires may reflect thyroid immune responses. A 13 V-J signature model separated ophthalmopathy from stable hyperthyroidism, with nearly 90% sensitivity and 81.08% specificity in cross-validation and 80%/75% in testing. In validation, progression to ophthalmopathy was predicted by the model with 70.59% sensitivity and roughly 72% specificity, a median of approximately 7.1 months before onset. A discovery cohort of roughly 100 patients, approximately 45 with Graves' ophthalmopathy and approximately 60 with stable Graves' hyperthyroidism, was used to find distinguishing TCR V-J signatures. Prospective prediction of ophthalmopathy was tested in an independent validation cohort consisting of 18 hyperthyroidism patients and 15 or so patients who later progressed to ophthalmopathy. The roughly 100 discovery patients were randomly divided into training and test sets at a 7:3 ratio. In addition, the study compared T-cell repertoires in thyroid tissue and in blood from over 5 Graves' hyperthyroidism patients. After sampling, hyperthyroidism patients received methimazole starting at 30 mg daily, and ophthalmopathy patients received high-dose intravenous methylprednisolone. Libraries were constructed in a second round of multiplex PCR, after which size selection and purification were performed. Libraries were sequenced paired-end with 100 bp reads on an Illumina HiSeq2000. SOAPnuke was used to process the raw data, removing reads that contained adapters or uncalled bases, had a mean Phred below 15, or lacked an exact match to the constant primer or identifier. High-quality paired reads were merged using COPE v1.2.5, and each unique nucleotide sequence was defined as a clonotype. MiTCR v1.1 was used to align clonotypes to the IMGT TRBV, TRBD and TRBJ reference segments. The analysis was restricted to V-J combinations with a frequency above 0.0001, which together covered roughly 99% of the repertoires. A TCS score was defined as the ratio of F50 (clonal expansion) to E x V (chaos), with BLOSUM62-based TCRdist applied between CDR3 peptides within each V-J. Welch's t-statistics and random forest reduced 514 V-J features to 10 to 15, which were used in a naive Bayes classifier (R e1071). Sample size was not statistically predetermined, and investigators were not blinded to group allocation. According to the paper, TCR Vbeta CDR3 sequencing was carried out on about 140 peripheral blood samples, which came from 40 to 45 ophthalmopathy, around 74 hyperthyroidism and approximately 17 progressor patients.

This chain joins TRBV7-2 to TRBJ2-4; TRBD1 is a possible D gene, resting on 5 matching bases. This TCR derives from a woman aged 25 to 39 with Graves disease. Donor details come from another sample of the same person, matched by shared clones. The sequenced sample was peripheral blood mononuclear cells (PBMCs), obtained at new diagnosis, from a patient treated with antithyroid drugs. The nucleotides are TGTGCCAGCAGCCCCGCAAAAGGGGCAGAGGACATTCAGTACTTC. Its protein product is CASSPAKGAEDIQYF.